The 15 T cell receptor beta chains below were found in one sample sequenced in a study of blood T cell repertoires in COVID-19. Sequencing used immunoSEQ multiplex PCR; TCRdb keeps in-frame clones, though not all of them. This sample has some 200,000 clones, with 80% to 90% found just once. Sample: PBMCs or T cells enriched from blood (not recorded which). The receptors were sampled from a woman aged 45-65 years in a cohort exposed to, infected with or recovered from COVID-19 (not recorded which).

The chain uses TRBV19 and TRBJ1-5; D remains ambiguous. The germline V and J ends were trimmed by 7 bases and 0 bases, with 13 bases remaining between them. CDR3 size: 15 residues. Germline V gene sequence: CDR1 LNHDA, CDR2 SQIVND (reference sequence). This chain's CDR3 is CASIFRGGSNQPQHF. CDR3 DNA sequence: TGTGCCAGTATATTTCGTGGAGGTAGCAATCAGCCCCAGCATTTT.

This chain connects TRBV28 to TRBJ1-3; 9 bases line up with TRBD1. Trimming removed 6 bases from V and 2 bases from J; junction bases left unmatched: 2. Germline loops: CDR1 MDHEN, CDR2 SYDVKM. The CDR3 is 14 amino acids. The CDR3 bases are TGTGCCAGCAGAAGGACAGGGGCTGGAAACACCATATATTTT. Its protein is CASRRTGAGNTIYF.

This chain connects TRBV19 to TRBJ2-2, with D uncertain. Trimming shortened V by 10 bases and J by 2 bases, and 17 bases separated the two germline ends. This CDR3 is built from 15 residues. Germline CDR1 LNHDA, CDR2 SQIVND (reference sequence). For the CDR3, the DNA is TGTGCCACCAGTATCCGTAACACAAACACCGGGGAGCTGTTTTTT. This sequence encodes CATSIRNTNTGELFF.

The chain combines TRBV6-5 with TRBJ1-1; 8 bases are shared with TRBD1. Germline V lookup: CDR1 MNHEY, CDR2 SVGAGI. The CDR3 spans 16 residues. V shed 0 bases, J shed 0 bases, and the junction held 3 bases outside the gene matches. In nucleotides, the CDR3 is TGTGCCAGCAGTTACTCCAGGGACAGGTTGAACACTGAAGCTTTCTTT. It codes for CASSYSRDRLNTEAFF.

J is TRBJ1-1 and V is TRBV10-3; D unresolved. Germline values: CDR1 ENHRY, CDR2 SYGVKD. The CDR3 is 13 residues long. The germline V and J ends were trimmed by 2 bases and 0 bases, with 4 bases remaining between them. CDR3 amino acids: CAISEQVNTEAFF. The CDR3 DNA follows: TGTGCCATCAGTGAGCAGGTGAACACTGAAGCTTTCTTT.

This clone came up once. The J gene is TRBJ2-6, the V gene TRBV5-8; 7 bases are a match to TRBD1. Trimming removed 5 bases from V and 2 bases from J; junction bases left unmatched: 4. CDR1 and CDR2 from the germline V gene are SGHTS and YDEGEE. CDR3 length: 15 residues. In nucleotides, the CDR3 is TGTGCCAGCAGGTACAGGGGAGCTGGGGCCAACGTCCTGACTTTC. It is translated as CASRYRGAGANVLTF.

The J gene is TRBJ1-3, the V gene TRBV14; D perhaps matches TRBD1 (6 bases). V was clipped by 0 bases and J by 0 bases, with 12 bases between them. Germline V CDR1 and CDR2: SGHDN, FVKESK. This CDR3 is 17 amino acids long. The CDR3 reads CASSQEDRYLSGNTIYF. DNA for the CDR3: TGTGCCAGCAGCCAAGAAGACAGGTACCTCTCTGGAAACACCATATATTTT.

The chain is built from TRBV5-4 and TRBJ2-3; 10 positions agree with TRBD2. The germline gives CDR1 SGHNT, CDR2 YYREEE (reference sequence). This CDR3 has 18 amino acids. V lost 4 bases to trimming and J lost 2 bases; unmatched junction nucleotides: 13. CDR3 in DNA: TGTGCCAGCAGCATAACTAAGGGAGGACTAGCGGCCACAGATACGCAGTATTTT. Protein: CASSITKGGLAATDTQYF.

The J gene is TRBJ2-1, the V gene TRBV7-9; 11 positions match TRBD2. This CDR3 comprises 17 residues. Trimming removed 7 bases from V and 5 bases from J; junction bases left unmatched: 13. Germline V lookup: CDR1 SEHNR, CDR2 FQNEAQ (reference sequence). This CDR3 is CASKTRAGTSGDNEQFF. The DNA of the CDR3 is TGTGCCAGCAAAACCCGAGCCGGGACTAGCGGTGACAATGAGCAGTTCTTC.

The CDR3 here is CASSPVRGQGLSETQYF. CDR3 coding DNA: TGTGCCAGCAGCCCAGTACGGGGACAGGGATTGTCAGAGACCCAGTACTTC. The chain carries TRBV4-2 and TRBJ2-5; 9 nucleotides match TRBD1. The CDR3 has 17 amino acids. The V gene's germline CDR1 is LGHNA and CDR2 YNFKEQ. The junction had 13 bases not matched to a gene; V was cut back by 4 bases and J by 4 bases.

This chain connects TRBV4-3 to TRBJ1-2; possibly TRBD1 for D (5 bases). CDR1 is LGHNA and CDR2 is YSLEER in the germline V gene. Trimming took off 2 bases at V and 2 bases at J, with 15 bases between the two ends. This CDR3 has 16 amino acids. This CDR3 reads CASSQFYQGLNYGYTF. The DNA for the CDR3 is TGCGCCAGCAGCCAATTTTATCAGGGCCTCAACTATGGCTACACCTTC.

The chain joins TRBV9 to TRBJ2-1; TRBD2 matches at 8 bases. Trimming cost V 0 bases and J 3 bases; bases outside gene matches: 2. This CDR3 is built from 15 residues. The germline gives CDR1 SGDLS, CDR2 YYNGEE. The CDR3 protein is CASSVAGGGYNEQFF. The CDR3 coding sequence is TGTGCCAGCAGCGTAGCGGGGGGGGGCTACAATGAGCAGTTCTTC.

V is TRBV7-9 and J is TRBJ2-1; D is unclear. With 2 bases removed from V and 12 bases from J, the gap between germline ends came to 11 bases. The CDR3 is made up of 12 amino acids. The germline CDR1 and CDR2 sequences are SEHNR and FQNEAQ (reference sequence). The CDR3 DNA reads TGTGCCAGCAGCTTAACCTCCGAGTGGCAGTTCTTC. It is translated as CASSLTSEWQFF. Variable domain in full (rest from reference TRBV7-9 and TRBJ2-1): DTGVSQNPRHKITKRGQNVTFRCDPISEHNRLYWYRQTLGQGPEFLTYFQNEAQLEKSRLLSDRFSAERPKGSFSTLEIQRTEQGDSAMYLCASSLTSEWQFFGPGTRLTVL.

To note about this clone: The junction shows a germline mismatch at one end, possibly a read error. The CDR3 DNA reads as TGTGCCAGCACCTTGGAGGGCAGGGGCCGCTATGGCTACACCTTC. Translation gives CASTLEGRGRYGYTF. The J gene is TRBJ1-2, the V gene TRBV5-6; D perhaps matches TRBD1 (6 bases). Germline CDR1 is SGHDT and CDR2 is YYEEEE. There are 15 residues in the CDR3. Looking up the rest from reference TRBV5-6 and TRBJ1-2 gives the full variable domain: DAGVTQSPTHLIKTRGQQVTLRCSPKSGHDTVSWYQQALGQGPQFIFQYYEEEERQRGNFPDRFSGHQFPNYSSELNVNALLLGDSALYLCASTLEGRGRYGYTFGSGTRLTVV.

This clone turned up a few times. The chain joins TRBV7-2 to TRBJ1-2, with 7 bases fitting TRBD1. The CDR3 consists of 15 residues. Looked up from germline, CDR1 is SGHTA and CDR2 is FQGNSA. Germline trimming cut 6 bases from V and 0 bases from J; bases unmatched to any gene: 7. CDR3 bases: TGTGCCAGCAGGCCATTAGGGACAGCTAACTATGGCTACACCTTC. It specifies CASRPLGTANYGYTF.